Described below is a single T cell receptor beta chain sequence and its context. The antigen remains undetermined. These data come from a study of vaccination effects on CD4 cells after COVID-19. Across the whole study: Samples were taken post-vaccine, and their median timing was 72 days after the second dose. General observations from the study: Healthy vaccinees' vaccine-induced clones included only 1 of 255 that recognized common cold coronaviruses. Clonal contraction was marked in infection- and vaccine-induced clones late after vaccination.

TCRdb's copy holds only in-frame clones and misses some; the assay was immunoSEQ multiplex PCR. The sample comprises 15,000 or so clones, approximately 70% of which are singletons, and 8% to 9.5% rests with the top ten. Viral peptide pools were used in the ViraFEST assay to expand antigen-specific CD4+ T cells, and sequencing came afterward. Subsequent to roughly 9 days of culture, CD4+ T cells were isolated. It was two doses of either the BNT162b2 or mRNA-1273 vaccine that participants received. The source was CD4+ T cells from PBMCs cultured with SARS-CoV-2 spike peptides, collected after COVID-19 vaccination. The source of this sequence is a human donor who received a COVID-19 vaccine.

The CDR3, as DNA: TGCAGCGTTGTAGCGGGTAACACAGATACGCAGTATTTT. It translates to CSVVAGNTDTQYF. The chain couples TRBV29-1 to TRBJ2-3, with TRBD2 identical over 7 bases. With V trimmed by 4 bases and J by 2 bases, 3 bases remained unmatched. CDR1 SQVTM and CDR2 ANQGSEA come from the germline V gene. The CDR3 runs 13 residues.